This T cell receptor (beta chain) was captured in a study of T cells in pancreatic ductal adenocarcinoma. Method: immunoSEQ multiplex PCR; TCRdb's copy keeps in-frame clones and lacks some. The sample has about 31,000 clones; more than 80% are singletons. Regarding the study as a whole: Tumor-versus-blood clonality comparisons may be biased toward lower tumor diversity. This surgical cohort overrepresents the minority presenting with early-stage disease. Blood clonality (roughly 0.07) did not differ significantly from tumor (about 0.11).

As concerns this clone: Its antigen is not known.

Surgery without prior neoadjuvant therapy was the treatment of the selected pancreatic ductal adenocarcinoma patients. Looked up from germline, CDR1 is GTSNPN and CDR2 is SVGIG (reference sequence). The CDR3 is made up of 17 amino acids. The ends lost 0 bases at V and 9 bases at J; junction bases unmatched: 15. This chain connects TRBV30 to TRBJ2-1; 9 nucleotides align to TRBD2. The sequence derives from a human donor with pancreatic ductal adenocarcinoma. Input material: PBMCs. The chain's CDR3 is CAWSVRYLLAGVSEQFF. CDR3 bases: TGTGCCTGGAGTGTACGGTACCTGTTAGCGGGAGTCAGTGAGCAGTTCTTC.